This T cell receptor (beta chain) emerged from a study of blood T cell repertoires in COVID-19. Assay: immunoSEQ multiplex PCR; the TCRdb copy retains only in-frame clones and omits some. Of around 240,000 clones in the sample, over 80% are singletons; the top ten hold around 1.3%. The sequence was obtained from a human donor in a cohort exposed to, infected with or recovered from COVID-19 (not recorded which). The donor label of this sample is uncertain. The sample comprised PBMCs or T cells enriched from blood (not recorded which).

CDR3 nucleotides: TGTGCCAGCACCTATAGCGGGGGGCCACGAGATACGCAGTATTTT. The encoded protein is CASTYSGGPRDTQYF. The V and J genes are TRBV27 and TRBJ2-3; TRBD2 aligns across 10 bases. The CDR3 spans 15 residues. V lost 7 bases, J lost 5 bases, and 9 bases stayed unmatched. Germline V lookup: CDR1 MNHEY, CDR2 SMNVEV (reference sequence).